This T cell receptor (beta chain) is drawn from a study of CXCR4 blockade with PD-1 therapy in pancreatic cancer. Method: immunoSEQ multiplex PCR; TCRdb's copy keeps in-frame clones and lacks some. The repertoire has just under 6,000 clones, 35% of them found once; the top ten carry roughly 14%. These archived tumors were resected from patients never given neoadjuvant therapy beforehand. This clone was counted only a few times. Its antigen is unidentified. Findings of the study overall: Tumors were clonally expanded, mean about 0.14 versus 0.05 in healthy blood. More frequent amino acid clones had more nucleotide rearrangements, suggesting convergent selection. Only TCRbeta chains were sequenced here.

The receptor comes from a human donor with pancreatic ductal adenocarcinoma. The sample taken for sequencing was tumor tissue.

The CDR3 nucleotides are TGTGCCAGTAGCCCCGGGGGGACCTACGAGCAGTACTTC. This codes for CASSPGGTYEQYF. J is TRBJ2-7 and V is TRBV19; 7 bases map to TRBD2. The CDR3 is made up of 13 amino acids. The germline V gene encodes CDR1 LNHDA and CDR2 SQIVND (reference sequence). Trimming removed 6 bases from V and 2 bases from J; junction bases left unmatched: 4. Based on the CDR3 plus reference TRBV19 and TRBJ2-7, the full variable domain is DGGITQSPKYLFRKEGQNVTLSCEQNLNHDAMYWYRQDPGQGLRLIYYSQIVNDFQKGDIAEGYSVSREKKESFPLTVTSAQKNPTAFYLCASSPGGTYEQYFGPGTRLTVT.